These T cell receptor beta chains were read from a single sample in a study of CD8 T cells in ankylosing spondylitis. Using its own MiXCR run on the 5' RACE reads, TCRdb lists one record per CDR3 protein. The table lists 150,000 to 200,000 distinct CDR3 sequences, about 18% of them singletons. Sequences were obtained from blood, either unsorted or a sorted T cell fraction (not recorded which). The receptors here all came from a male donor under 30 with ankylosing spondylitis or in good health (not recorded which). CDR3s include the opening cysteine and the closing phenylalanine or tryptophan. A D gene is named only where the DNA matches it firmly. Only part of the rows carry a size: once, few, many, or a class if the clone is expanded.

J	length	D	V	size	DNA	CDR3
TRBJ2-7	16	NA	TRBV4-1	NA	TGCGCCAGCAGCCAATATCCTAGGGGGAAAGCGTTCGAGCAGTACTTC	CASSQYPRGKAFEQYF
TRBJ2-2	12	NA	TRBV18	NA	TGTGCCAGCTCACCACCGGCCGGGGAGCTGTTTTTT	CASSPPAGELFF
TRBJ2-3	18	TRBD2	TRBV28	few	TGTGCCAGCAGCCCCGGGACTAGCGGGAGAGCGAGCACAGATACGCAGTATTTT	CASSPGTSGRASTDTQYF
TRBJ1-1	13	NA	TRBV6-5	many	TGTGCCAGCAGCCCGTGGGGGGTCACTGAAGCTTTCTTT	CASSPWGVTEAFF
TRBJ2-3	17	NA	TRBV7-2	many	TGTGCCAGCAGCTTAGCGCTCAGGGGGAGGGGGGGAGATACGCAGTATTTT	CASSLALRGRGGDTQYF
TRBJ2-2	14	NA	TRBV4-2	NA	TGTGCCAGCAGGTCCGGGAGAAGGACCGGGGAGCTGTTTTTT	CASRSGRRTGELFF
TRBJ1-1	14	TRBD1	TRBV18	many	TGTGCCAGCTCACCAGGACAGGGATACACTGAAGCTTTCTTT	CASSPGQGYTEAFF
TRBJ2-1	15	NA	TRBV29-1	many	TGCAGCGTTCCTTCTGGCGGGAACTCCTACAATGAGCAGTTCTTC	CSVPSGGNSYNEQFF
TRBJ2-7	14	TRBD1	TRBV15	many	TGTGCCACCAGCAGAGAAGAGGGGGCCCACGAGCAGTACTTC	CATSREEGAHEQYF
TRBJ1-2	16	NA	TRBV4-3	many	TGCGCCAGCAGCCAAGATCGGAGTCAGGGTGGCTATGGCTACACCTTC	CASSQDRSQGGYGYTF
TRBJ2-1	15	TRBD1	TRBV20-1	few	TGCAGTGCTCTACTACAGGGGAAAGTTAACAATGAGCAGTTCTTC	CSALLQGKVNNEQFF
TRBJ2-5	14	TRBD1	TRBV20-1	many	TGCAGTGCTAGAGCCAGGACAGGGTGGGAGACCCAGTACTTC	CSARARTGWETQYF
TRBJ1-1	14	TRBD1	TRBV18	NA	TGTGCCAGCTCGGCGGGACAGGGGAGGGCTGAAGCTTTCTTT	CASSAGQGRAEAFF
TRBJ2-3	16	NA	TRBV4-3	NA	TGCGCCAGCAGCTTAGAGTACAGGGTTTCGGCAGATACGCAGTATTTT	CASSLEYRVSADTQYF
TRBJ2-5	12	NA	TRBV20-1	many	TGCAGTGCTAACGACCACGGGGAGACCCAGTACTTC	CSANDHGETQYF
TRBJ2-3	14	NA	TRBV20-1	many	TGCAGTGCTTCCGGAGGGCCTAGGGGGGATACGCAGTATTTT	CSASGGPRGDTQYF
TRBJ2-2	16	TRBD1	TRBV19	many	TGTGCCAGTAGTAATTACGGGACAGGGCACACCGGGGAGCTGTTTTTT	CASSNYGTGHTGELFF
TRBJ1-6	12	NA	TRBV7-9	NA	TGTGCCAGCAGCTTAGGCGGGTCACCCCTCCACTTT	CASSLGGSPLHF
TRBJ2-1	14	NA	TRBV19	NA	TGTGCCAGCAGTGTCGGGGATCAGGGGAATGAGCAGTTCTTC	CASSVGDQGNEQFF
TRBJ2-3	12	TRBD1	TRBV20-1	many	TGCAGTGCTAGGGGACAGGGGTACACGCAGTATTTT	CSARGQGYTQYF
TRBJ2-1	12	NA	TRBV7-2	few	TGTGCCAGCAGCTCCCTCGGGGGCTTGAAGTTCTTC	CASSSLGGLKFF
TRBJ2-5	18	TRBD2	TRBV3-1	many	TGTGCCAGCAGCCAAAGGCAGACTAGCGGGAGAGCAAAAGAGACCCAGTACTTC	CASSQRQTSGRAKETQYF
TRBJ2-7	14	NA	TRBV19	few	TGTGCCAGTAGTATAGGACTAGGTAACTACGAGCAGTACTTC	CASSIGLGNYEQYF
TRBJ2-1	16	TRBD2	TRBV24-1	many	TGTGCCACCAGTGAAAATAGCGGGAGGGATTACAATGAGCAGTTCTTC	CATSENSGRDYNEQFF
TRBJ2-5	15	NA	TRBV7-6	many	TGTGCCAGCAGCTTAGGGGTAGCCGACCTAGAGACCCAGTACTTC	CASSLGVADLETQYF
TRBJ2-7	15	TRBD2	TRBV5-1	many	TGCGCCAGCAGCCGGGCGGCGGGAGGAACCTACGAGCAGTACTTC	CASSRAAGGTYEQYF
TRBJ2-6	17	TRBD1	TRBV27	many	TGTGCCAGCATACTACAGGGGGGAGACTCTGGGGCCAACGTCCTGACTTTC	CASILQGGDSGANVLTF
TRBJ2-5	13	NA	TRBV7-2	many	TGTGCCAGCAGCCCAGGGATACAAGAGACCCAGTACTTC	CASSPGIQETQYF
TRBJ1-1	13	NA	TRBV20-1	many	TGCAGTGCTAGTGGTCAGCGGAACACTGAAGCTTTCTTT	CSASGQRNTEAFF
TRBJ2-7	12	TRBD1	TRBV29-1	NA	TGCAGCGTAAGACAGGGGTCGCACGAGCAGTACTTC	CSVRQGSHEQYF
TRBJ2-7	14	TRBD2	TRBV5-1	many	TGCGCCAGCAGCTTGGGGGGAGGGATCAGCGAGCAGTACTTC	CASSLGGGISEQYF
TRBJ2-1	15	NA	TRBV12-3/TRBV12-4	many	TGTGCCAGCAGTCCGCGACAGTCCGTTACCAATGAGCAGTTCTTC	CASSPRQSVTNEQFF
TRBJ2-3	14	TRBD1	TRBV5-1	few	TGCGCCAGCAGCTCCGGGACAGGGGGCGATACGCAGTATTTT	CASSSGTGGDTQYF
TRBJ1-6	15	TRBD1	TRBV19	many	TGTGCCAGTAGTATAGTGGGGACAGGGGATTCACCCCTCCACTTT	CASSIVGTGDSPLHF
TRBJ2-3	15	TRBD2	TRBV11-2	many	TGTGCCAGCAGCCCTAGCGGGACATACACAGATACGCAGTATTTT	CASSPSGTYTDTQYF
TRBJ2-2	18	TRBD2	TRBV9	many	TGTGCCAGCAGCATCATGGGACTAGCGGGAGGCGTAACCGGGGAGCTGTTTTTT	CASSIMGLAGGVTGELFF
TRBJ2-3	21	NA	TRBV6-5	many	TGTGCCAGCAGTTACTCGAAATACTCCAAGGCATCCCGTGGGGGTCGGGATACGCAGTATTTT	CASSYSKYSKASRGGRDTQYF
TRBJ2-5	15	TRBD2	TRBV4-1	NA	TGCGCCAGCAGCCAAAAGGGACTAGTAGGAGAGACCCAGTACTTC	CASSQKGLVGETQYF
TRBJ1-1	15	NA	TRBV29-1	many	TGCAGCGTTGAGGGAGATTGGGGCAAAAACACTGAAGCTTTCTTT	CSVEGDWGKNTEAFF
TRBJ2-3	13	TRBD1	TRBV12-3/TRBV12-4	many	TGTGCCAGCGGGACAGGGGTCACAGATACGCAGTATTTT	CASGTGVTDTQYF
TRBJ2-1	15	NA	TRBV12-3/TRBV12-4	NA	TGTGCCAGCAGTTTAGTCCTGGACACTTACAATGAGCAGTTCTTC	CASSLVLDTYNEQFF
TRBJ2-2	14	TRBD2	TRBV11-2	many	TGTGCCAGCGGAGCGGGAGGGCCCACCGGGGAGCTGTTTTTT	CASGAGGPTGELFF
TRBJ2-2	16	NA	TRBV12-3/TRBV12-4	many	TGTGCCAGCAGTTTCAGTCTCACGGGACTCACCGGGGAGCTGTTTTTT	CASSFSLTGLTGELFF
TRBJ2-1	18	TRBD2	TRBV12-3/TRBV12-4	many	TGTGCCAGCAGCGATCCCTTGGGGCGGGAGGGCCCCGACAATGAGCAGTTCTTC	CASSDPLGREGPDNEQFF
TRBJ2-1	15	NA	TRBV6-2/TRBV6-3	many	TGTGCCAGCAGTCCCTTTGGGGGCGGGACAAATGAGCAGTTCTTC	CASSPFGGGTNEQFF
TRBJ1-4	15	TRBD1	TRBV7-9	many	TGTGCCAGCAGGGGTCGACAGGGAACTAATGAAAAACTGTTTTTT	CASRGRQGTNEKLFF